The entry below describes one T cell receptor beta chain. It has no known antigen specificity. No much larger clonotype is one base removed from it; base qualities were not supplied. Libraries were made using 5' RACE. A second PCR of about 7 to 12 cycles was run with a J-beta primer mix and a sample-barcoded 5' primer. A unique molecular identifier was introduced onto each TCR beta cDNA molecule by a template-switch 5' adaptor carrying 12 random nucleotides. At least 2.5 million CDR3-containing paired-end reads were obtained from each sample. First-strand cDNA synthesis was performed from all RNA using the Mint cDNA synthesis kit, with priming by a TRBC-specific oligonucleotide. Following uracil-DNA glycosylase treatment, a first 18-cycle PCR with universal primers M1SS and BC2_uni_R was performed on all cDNA. For the original study's pipeline: Normalization of each sample was performed by random selection of 1 million high-quality reads, each carrying a distinct molecular identifier. Instead of being binned into consensus sequences, reads that shared molecular identifiers were thrown out. MiTCR, set to a Q25 quality threshold and the strictest error-elimination algorithm, was used for CDR3 identification, clonotype clustering and error correction. A nonparametric unseen species model using Euler transformation provided a lower-bound estimate of total TCR beta diversity. TCRdb redid the processing of the public reads, applying fastp at Q25 and MiXCR, and retained in-frame beta chains. Every distinct CDR3 protein forms one entry, paired with its most common genes and DNA. TCRdb's processing, not the authors' own work, is the source of the V and J calls. The sample includes around 1,900,000 distinct CDR3 sequences, with more than 35% observed a single time. The leading ten clones occupy about 21% of the sample.

Donors were about 36 systemically healthy Caucasian individuals from Russia aged about 6 to 100 years. Each donor gave around 9 milliliters of peripheral blood, collected into EDTA-treated Vacutainer tubes. Ficoll-Paque density-gradient centrifugation was used to isolate PBMCs, with at least 6 million obtained per sample. Trizol reagent was used to extract total RNA from PBMCs, with at least 6 micrograms per sample. Naive CD45RAhigh/CD27high T cell percentages were measured by flow cytometry on a PBMC aliquot from every donor. These data come from a study of blood T cells in healthy people across ages (dated by TCRdb to between 2015 and 2016). Describing the broader study: In model experiments, roughly one uniquely barcoded TCR beta cDNA molecule per two T cells was captured by template switching. Age-related changes in TCR beta repertoire diversity were measured in the study by deep sequencing normalized with unique cDNA molecular identifiers. Four age groups were formed from the donors: young (average approximately 16 years), middle-aged (around 37), aged (62) and long-lived (roughly 81). Donors of different ages were randomly distributed across sequencing lanes to avoid experimental bias. The study analyzed two additional independent replicas of 1 million unique cDNA reads from the same blood draw for two donors, one aged 18 to 30 and one aged 80 or older. The study at large found these results: Observed TCR beta diversity per million T cells fell roughly linearly with age, and a significant reduction was already apparent by age roughly 41. The CMV infection status of donors was not known, potentially confounding age-related changes in expanded clonotypes. Observed TCR beta diversity correlated strongly with the percentage of naive T cells measured by flow cytometry. The long-lived group showed more naive CD4+ T cells, fewer expanded clones and increased TCR diversity than the aged group, suggesting age selection. Estimates of total diversity from one million sequenced T cells were regarded as lower bounds and underestimates. Since profiling was done on bulk unsorted PBMCs, naive and antigen-experienced compartments could not be conclusively compared.

V is reduced by 0 bases and J by 8 bases, leaving a spacing of 9 bases between them. The cysteine opens and the phenylalanine closes a CDR3 of 13 amino acids. Only CDR3 DNA is held: 39 bases, read in frame from base 1. The germline V gene (reference sequence) supplies CDR1 MNHEY and CDR2 SMNVEV. The clonotype was recovered from a human donor in good health. The V gene is TRBV27 and the J gene is TRBJ2-3; TRBD2 is a possible D gene, resting on 6 matching bases. The sequenced sample was blood. The DNA sequence follows: TGTGCCAGCAGTTTATCCTGGAGGGGTACGCAGTATTTT. Its translation is CASSLSWRGTQYF.